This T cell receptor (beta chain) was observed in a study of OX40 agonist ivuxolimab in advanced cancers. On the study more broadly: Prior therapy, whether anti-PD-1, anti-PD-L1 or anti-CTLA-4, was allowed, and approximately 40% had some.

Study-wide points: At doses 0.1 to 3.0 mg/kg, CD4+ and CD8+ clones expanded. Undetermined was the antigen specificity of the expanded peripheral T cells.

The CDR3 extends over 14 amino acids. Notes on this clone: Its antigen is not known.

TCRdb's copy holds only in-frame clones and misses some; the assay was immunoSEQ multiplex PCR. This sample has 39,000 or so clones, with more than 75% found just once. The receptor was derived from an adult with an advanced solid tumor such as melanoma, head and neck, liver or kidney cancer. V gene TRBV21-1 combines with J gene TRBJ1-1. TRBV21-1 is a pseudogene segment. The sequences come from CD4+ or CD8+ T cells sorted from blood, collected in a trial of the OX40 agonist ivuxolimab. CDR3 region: CASSKEGMNTEAFF. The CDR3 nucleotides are TGTGCCAGCAGCAAAGAAGGAATGAACACTGAAGCTTTCTTT.